This T cell receptor (beta chain) originates from a study of blood T cells in healthy people across ages. Trimming shortened V by 6 bases and J by 1 base, and 16 bases separated the two germline ends. This CDR3 has 15 amino acids. The germline gives CDR1 SNHLY, CDR2 FYNNEI. For the second PCR, which ran for about 6 to 11 cycles, a sample-barcoded 5' primer and a J-beta primer mix were used. TCRdb reanalysed the 5' RACE reads using MiXCR and keeps one entry per CDR3 protein. This table holds 650,000 to 800,000 distinct CDR3 sequences, about 42% found once. This clonotype originated in a man aged 55-75 years in good health. The specimen was blood. V is TRBV2 and J is TRBJ2-7; a possible D gene is TRBD2 (6 bases). The CDR3 loop reads CASRPTAGRSYEQYF. CDR3 coding DNA: TGTGCCAGCAGGCCAACCGCGGGGAGATCCTACGAGCAGTACTTC.